The clone carrying this TCR beta chain turned up a few times. The antigen is undetermined. The sample originates from a study of identical twins. MiXCR, applied by TCRdb to the 5' RACE reads, yields one record per CDR3 protein. The profile shows about 1.7 million distinct CDR3 sequences, around 33% of them singletons. Whole-study findings and limits: Cord blood beta clonotypes that were abundant carried fewer insertions, and memory repertoires showed no such trend. Invariant T cells like MAIT and iNKT could partly confound the zero-insertion analyses. Monozygotic twins shared more out-of-frame TCR alpha than recombination models predicted.

With V trimmed by 3 bases and J by 5 bases, 12 bases remained unmatched. The germline CDR1 and CDR2 sequences are SQVTM and ANQGSEA. This CDR3 region has 16 residues. The sample was cord blood. This clonotype was sampled from a newborn girl in good health. The chain has TRBV29-1 and TRBJ2-2; 7 bases match TRBD1. CDR3 amino acids: CSVDLTDRLGTGELFF. The CDR3 DNA is TGCAGCGTTGACCTGACGGACAGGTTGGGGACCGGGGAGCTGTTTTTT.